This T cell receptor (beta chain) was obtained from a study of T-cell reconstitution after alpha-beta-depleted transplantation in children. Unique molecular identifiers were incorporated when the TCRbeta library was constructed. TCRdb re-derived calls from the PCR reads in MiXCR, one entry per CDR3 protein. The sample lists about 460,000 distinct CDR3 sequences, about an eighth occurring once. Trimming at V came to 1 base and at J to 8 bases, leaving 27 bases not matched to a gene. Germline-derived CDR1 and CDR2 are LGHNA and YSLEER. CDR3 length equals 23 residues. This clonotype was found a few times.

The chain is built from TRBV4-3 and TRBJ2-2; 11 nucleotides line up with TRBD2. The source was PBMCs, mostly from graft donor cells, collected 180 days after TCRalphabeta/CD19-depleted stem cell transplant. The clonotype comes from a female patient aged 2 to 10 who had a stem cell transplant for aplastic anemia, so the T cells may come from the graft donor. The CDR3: CASSQAPYLIPGGTSGTGGELFF. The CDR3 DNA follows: TGCGCCAGCAGCCAAGCCCCGTACTTAATTCCCGGAGGGACTAGCGGTACTGGGGGGGAGCTGTTTTTT.